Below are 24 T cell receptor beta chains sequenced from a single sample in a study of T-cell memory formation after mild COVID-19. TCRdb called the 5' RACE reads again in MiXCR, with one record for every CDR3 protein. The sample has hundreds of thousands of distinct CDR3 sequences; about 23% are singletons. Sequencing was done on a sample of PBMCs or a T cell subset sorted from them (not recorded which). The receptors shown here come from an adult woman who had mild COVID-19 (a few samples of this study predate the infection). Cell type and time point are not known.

This CDR3 reads CASSIRGTEETQYF. The DNA for the CDR3 is TGTGCCAGCAGTATCCGAGGGACAGAAGAGACCCAGTACTTC. This chain connects TRBV27 to TRBJ2-5; 7 bases agree with TRBD1. Germline V gene lookup returns CDR1 MNHEY and CDR2 SMNVEV (reference sequence). V lost 5 bases, J lost 3 bases, and 6 bases stayed unmatched. The CDR3 runs to 14 residues.

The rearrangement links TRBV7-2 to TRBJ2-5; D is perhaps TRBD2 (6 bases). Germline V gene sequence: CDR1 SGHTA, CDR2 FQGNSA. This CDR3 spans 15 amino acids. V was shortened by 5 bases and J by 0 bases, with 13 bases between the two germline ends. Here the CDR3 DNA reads TGTGCCAGCAGCCCAGCGGGTCCTTACCAAGAGACCCAGTACTTC. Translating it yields CASSPAGPYQETQYF.

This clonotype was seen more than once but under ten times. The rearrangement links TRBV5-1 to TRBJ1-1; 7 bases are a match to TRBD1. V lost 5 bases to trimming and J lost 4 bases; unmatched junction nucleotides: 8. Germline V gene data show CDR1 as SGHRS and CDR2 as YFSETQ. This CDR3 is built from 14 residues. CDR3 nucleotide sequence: TGCGCCAGCAGACAGGGGCGTTCGGCCACTGAAGCTTTCTTT. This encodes CASRQGRSATEAFF.

The CDR3 nucleotides read TGTGCCAGCAGTCGTGGACAGGGGAACAATCAGCCCCAGCATTTT. It specifies CASSRGQGNNQPQHF. The V and J genes are TRBV6-6 and TRBJ1-5; the match to TRBD1 covers 9 bases. Germline CDR1 and CDR2: MNHNY and SVGAGI (reference sequence). The CDR3 runs to 15 residues. The V and J ends lost 5 bases and 3 bases, in that order; junction bases with no gene match: 5.

CDR3 in DNA: TGTGCCAGCAGTTATTTGAGTTCCTCCGGGGAGCTGTTTTTT. It codes for CASSYLSSSGELFF. The chain employs TRBV6-2 or TRBV6-3 and TRBJ2-2; D is undetermined. CDR3 size: 14 residues. Looked up from germline, CDR1 is MNHEY and CDR2 is SVGEGT. Trimming removed 3 bases from V and 6 bases from J, with 11 bases in between.

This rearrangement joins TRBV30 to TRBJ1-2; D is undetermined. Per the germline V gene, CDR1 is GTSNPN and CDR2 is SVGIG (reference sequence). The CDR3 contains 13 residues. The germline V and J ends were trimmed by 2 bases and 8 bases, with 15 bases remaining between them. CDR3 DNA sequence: TGTGCCTGGAGTTATCACATCTCGGGAGGCTACACCTTC. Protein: CAWSYHISGGYTF.

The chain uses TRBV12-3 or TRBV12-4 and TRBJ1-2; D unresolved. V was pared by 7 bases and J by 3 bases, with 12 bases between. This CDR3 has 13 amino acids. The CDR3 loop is CASNPGRHYGYTF. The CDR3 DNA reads TGTGCCAGCAACCCTGGACGGCACTATGGCTACACCTTC.

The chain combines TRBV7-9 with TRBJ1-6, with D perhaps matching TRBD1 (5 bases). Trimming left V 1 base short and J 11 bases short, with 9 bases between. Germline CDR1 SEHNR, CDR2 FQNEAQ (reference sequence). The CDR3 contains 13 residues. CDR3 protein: CASSLEGEAPLHF. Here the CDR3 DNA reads TGTGCCAGCAGCTTAGAAGGGGAGGCACCCCTCCACTTT.

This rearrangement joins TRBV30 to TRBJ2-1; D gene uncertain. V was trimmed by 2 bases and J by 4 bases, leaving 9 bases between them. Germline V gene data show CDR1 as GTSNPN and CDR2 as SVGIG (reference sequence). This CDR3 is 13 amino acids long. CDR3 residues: CAWSLGWYNEQFF. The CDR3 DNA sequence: TGTGCCTGGAGTTTAGGTTGGTACAATGAGCAGTTCTTC. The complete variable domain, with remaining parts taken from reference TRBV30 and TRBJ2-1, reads SQTIHQWPATLVQPVGSPLSLECTVEGTSNPNLYWYRQAAGRGLQLLFYSVGIGQISSEVPQNLSASRPQDRQFILSSKKLLLSDSGFYLCAWSLGWYNEQFFGPGTRLTVL.

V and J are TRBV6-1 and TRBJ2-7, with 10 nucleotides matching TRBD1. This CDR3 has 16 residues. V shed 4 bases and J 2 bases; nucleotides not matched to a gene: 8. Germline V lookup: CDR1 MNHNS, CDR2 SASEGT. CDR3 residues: CASSVFGTGEAYEQYF. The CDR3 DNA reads TGTGCCAGCAGTGTATTCGGGACAGGGGAGGCCTACGAGCAGTACTTC.

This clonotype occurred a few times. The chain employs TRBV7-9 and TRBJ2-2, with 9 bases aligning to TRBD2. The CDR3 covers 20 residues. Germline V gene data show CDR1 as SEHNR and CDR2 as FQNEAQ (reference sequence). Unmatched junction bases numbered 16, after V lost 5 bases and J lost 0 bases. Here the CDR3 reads CASSQVILAGLRTNTGELFF. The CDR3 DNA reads TGTGCCAGCAGCCAAGTAATACTAGCGGGTCTACGTACGAACACCGGGGAGCTGTTTTTT.

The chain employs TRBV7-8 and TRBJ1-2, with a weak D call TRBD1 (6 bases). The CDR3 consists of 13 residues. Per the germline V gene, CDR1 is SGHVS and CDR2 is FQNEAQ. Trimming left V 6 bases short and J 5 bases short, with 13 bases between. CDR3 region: CASSLQGPYGYTF. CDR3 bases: TGTGCCAGCAGTCTACAGGGCCCGTATGGCTACACCTTC. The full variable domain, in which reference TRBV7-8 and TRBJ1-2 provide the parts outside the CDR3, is GAGVSQSPRYKVAKRGQDVALRCDPISGHVSLFWYQQALGQGPEFLTYFQNEAQLDKSGLPSDRFFAERPEGSVSTLKIQRTQQEDSAVYLCASSLQGPYGYTFGSGTRLTVV.

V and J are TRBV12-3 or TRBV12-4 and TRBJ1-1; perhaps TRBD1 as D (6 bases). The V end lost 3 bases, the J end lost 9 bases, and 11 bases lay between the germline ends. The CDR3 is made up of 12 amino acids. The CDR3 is CASSLGRGKAFF. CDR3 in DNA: TGTGCCAGCAGTTTGGGCAGGGGAAAAGCTTTCTTT.

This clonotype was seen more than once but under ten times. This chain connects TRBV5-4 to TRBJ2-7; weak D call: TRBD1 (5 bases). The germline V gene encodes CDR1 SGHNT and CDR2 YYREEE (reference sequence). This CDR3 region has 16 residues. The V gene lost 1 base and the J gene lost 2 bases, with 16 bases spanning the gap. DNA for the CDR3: TGTGCCAGCAGCTTGTTTGTTTTAGGACAACCCTACGAGCAGTACTTC. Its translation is CASSLFVLGQPYEQYF. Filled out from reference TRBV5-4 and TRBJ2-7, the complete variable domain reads ETGVTQSPTHLIKTRGQQVTLRCSSQSGHNTVSWYQQALGQGPQFIFQYYREEENGRGNFPPRFSGLQFPNYSSELNVNALELDDSALYLCASSLFVLGQPYEQYFGPGTRLTVT.

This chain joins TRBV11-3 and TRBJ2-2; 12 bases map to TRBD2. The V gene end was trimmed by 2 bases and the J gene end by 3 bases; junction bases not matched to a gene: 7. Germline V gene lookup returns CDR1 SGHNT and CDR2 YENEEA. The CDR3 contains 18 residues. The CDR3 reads CASSLTLRLAGDTGELFF. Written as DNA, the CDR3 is TGTGCCAGCAGCTTAACCCTCAGACTAGCGGGAGACACCGGGGAGCTGTTTTTT.

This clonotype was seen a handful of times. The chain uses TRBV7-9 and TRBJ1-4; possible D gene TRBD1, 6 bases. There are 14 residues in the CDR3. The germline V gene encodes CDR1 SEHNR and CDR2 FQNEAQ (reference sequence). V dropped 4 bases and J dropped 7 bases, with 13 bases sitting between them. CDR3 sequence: CASSSSGGGEKLFF. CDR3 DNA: TGTGCCAGCAGCTCGTCGGGGGGCGGTGAAAAACTGTTTTTT.

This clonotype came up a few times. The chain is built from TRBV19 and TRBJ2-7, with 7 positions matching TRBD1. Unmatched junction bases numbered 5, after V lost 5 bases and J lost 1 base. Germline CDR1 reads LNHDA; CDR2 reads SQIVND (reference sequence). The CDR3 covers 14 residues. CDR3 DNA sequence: TGTGCCAGTAGTCCGGGACAGAAATCCTACGAGCAGTACTTC. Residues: CASSPGQKSYEQYF.

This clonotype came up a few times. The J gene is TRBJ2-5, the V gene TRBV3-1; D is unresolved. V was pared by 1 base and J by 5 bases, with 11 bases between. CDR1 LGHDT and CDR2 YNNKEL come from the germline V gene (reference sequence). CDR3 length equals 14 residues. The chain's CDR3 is CASSQVNSRETQYF. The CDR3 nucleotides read TGTGCCAGCAGCCAAGTAAACTCCCGGGAGACCCAGTACTTC.

CDR3 bases: TGTGCCAGCAGCTTAGTACAGGGTGGAGAGCAGTACTTC. Its translation is CASSLVQGGEQYF. J is TRBJ2-7 and V is TRBV11-2, with a tentative D call TRBD1 (6 bases). Germline V CDR1 and CDR2: SGHAT, FQNNGV. V dropped 1 base and J dropped 7 bases, with 11 bases sitting between them. This CDR3 has 13 amino acids.

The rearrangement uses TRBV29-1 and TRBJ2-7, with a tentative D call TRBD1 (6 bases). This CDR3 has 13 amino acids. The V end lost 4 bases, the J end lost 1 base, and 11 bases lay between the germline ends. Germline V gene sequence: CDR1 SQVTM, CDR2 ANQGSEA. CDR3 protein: CSVVETGSYEQYF. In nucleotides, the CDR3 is TGCAGCGTTGTCGAGACAGGTTCCTACGAGCAGTACTTC.

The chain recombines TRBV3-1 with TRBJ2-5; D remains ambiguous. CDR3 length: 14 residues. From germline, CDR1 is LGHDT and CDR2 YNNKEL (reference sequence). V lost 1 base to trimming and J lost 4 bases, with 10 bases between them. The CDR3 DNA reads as TGTGCCAGCAGCCAAGGGGTTGCTGCAGAGACCCAGTACTTC. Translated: CASSQGVAAETQYF.

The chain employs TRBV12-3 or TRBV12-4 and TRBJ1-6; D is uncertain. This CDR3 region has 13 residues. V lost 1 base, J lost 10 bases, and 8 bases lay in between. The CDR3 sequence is CASSLGAVSPLHF. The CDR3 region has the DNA TGTGCCAGCAGTTTAGGAGCGGTATCACCCCTCCACTTT.

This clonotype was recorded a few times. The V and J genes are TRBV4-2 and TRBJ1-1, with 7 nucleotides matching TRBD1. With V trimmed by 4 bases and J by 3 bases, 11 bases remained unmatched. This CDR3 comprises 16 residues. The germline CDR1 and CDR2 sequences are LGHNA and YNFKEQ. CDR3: CASSRRQGGEHTEAFF. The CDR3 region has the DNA TGTGCCAGCAGCCGGAGACAGGGAGGGGAACACACTGAAGCTTTCTTT.

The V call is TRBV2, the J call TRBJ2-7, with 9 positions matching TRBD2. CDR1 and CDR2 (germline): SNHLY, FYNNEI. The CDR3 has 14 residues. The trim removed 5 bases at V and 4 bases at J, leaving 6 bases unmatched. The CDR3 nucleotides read TGTGCCAGCAGTAAACGGCGGGAGGGATACGAGCAGTACTTC. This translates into CASSKRREGYEQYF.